This section outlines one T cell receptor beta chain sequence together with its context. The entry originates in a study of shared T cell receptors in the human thymus. The CDR3 sequence is 16 residues long. The junction had 5 bases not matched to a gene; V was cut back by 1 base and J by 3 bases. CDR1 MGHRA and CDR2 YSYEKL come from the germline V gene. Sequencing used immunoSEQ multiplex PCR; TCRdb keeps in-frame clones, though not all of them. Of under 850,000 clones in the sample, more than 75% were seen once. The same sample was also studied in work on human thymus T cells. That study adds: Healthy Finnish infants undergoing corrective surgery for congenital heart defects were used as donors. Surgeons resected thymus tissue during corrective heart surgery. Reports from related research described highly overlapping thymic repertoires among unrelated individuals.

The clonotype comes from a boy under two years old with a congenital heart defect. The chain carries TRBV4-1 and TRBJ2-1; TRBD1 matches at 8 bases. The specimen was thymocytes. DNA of the CDR3: TGCGCCAGCAGCCAAGTGACAGGGGTACGCTACAATGAGCAGTTCTTC. It codes for CASSQVTGVRYNEQFF.